A selection of T cell receptor beta chains follows, all from one sample in a study of T cell repertoires in cytomegalovirus infection. What these receptors recognize is not known. TCRdb ran MiXCR on the reads and lists one entry per CDR3 protein. The table has roughly 500,000 distinct CDR3 sequences, approximately 40% seen once; the top ten hold 40% to 50%. Source: cultured PBMCs, taken from culture after CMV antigen stimulation. Receptors were obtained from a human donor in good health (CMV status not recorded). Some clones in this sample may be carry-over from other donors' samples. CDR3s leave out the opening cysteine and the closing phenylalanine or tryptophan. The order of the fields is V gene, clone size, J gene, CDR3 protein. Size values are once, few and many counts, or a class for expanded clones, and some rows have none.

TRBV11-2	NA	TRBJ2-4	ASSLGGDYIQY
TRBV6-1	NA	TRBJ2-3	ASTASSSGGSTDTQY
TRBV6-1	NA	TRBJ1-6	ASSEAGLYNSPLH
TRBV11-2	NA	TRBJ2-7	ASSLVPGALGGDPYEQY
TRBV2	NA	TRBJ2-7	ASSELTPYEQY
TRBV9	NA	TRBJ2-1	ASSVRLSGTSQSNEQF
TRBV7-9	few	TRBJ2-3	ASSLAHGGSGSRSDTQY
TRBV4-2	NA	TRBJ2-7	ASSQGGGAVYEQY
TRBV20-1	NA	TRBJ2-1	SAPGRLDNNEQF
TRBV6-2/TRBV6-3	NA	TRBJ2-5	ASRDRGAGETQY
TRBV7-6	NA	TRBJ2-3	ASSLHNGRDTQY
TRBV12-3/TRBV12-4	few	TRBJ2-1	ACRDSLYNEQF
TRBV7-8	NA	TRBJ2-4	ASSRPRTSGENIQY
TRBV7-2	many	TRBJ2-5	ASSPRRVREETQY
TRBV15	few	TRBJ2-2	ATSKFRATKAGELF
TRBV7-2	many	TRBJ2-3	ASSLGLASDTQY
TRBV6-2/TRBV6-3	few	TRBJ1-5	ASSWTRGAHQPQH
TRBV7-8	NA	TRBJ2-2	ATSGGWGSDTGELF
TRBV7-6	NA	TRBJ2-7	ASSSHWGGNGEQY
TRBV7-9	few	TRBJ1-2	ASSLGGDGAYGYT
TRBV20-1	few	TRBJ1-5	SANRGQALGQPQH
TRBV12-3/TRBV12-4	few	TRBJ2-3	ASRRQGADTQY
TRBV10-3	NA	TRBJ1-6	AISDRDGHNSPLH
TRBV7-2	NA	TRBJ1-1	ASNVRGAETEAF
TRBV6-2/TRBV6-3	few	TRBJ2-7	ASSYTSGPPVG
TRBV24-1	once	TRBJ2-1	ATSDAPGAIREQF
TRBV7-2	many	TRBJ1-5	ASSLGSVTGQPQH
TRBV9	NA	TRBJ1-5	ASSPEEGSSSWAQH
TRBV4-3	few	TRBJ2-7	ASSQDLAPYEQY
TRBV7-2	few	TRBJ2-7	ASSPNSGGDEQY
TRBV19	few	TRBJ1-1	ASSPGQGGTEAF
TRBV7-2	NA	TRBJ1-3	ASSLQSTTGNTIY
TRBV20-1	few	TRBJ1-5	SAREINDRDPYSNQPQH
TRBV28	few	TRBJ1-6	ASLWGRTGNSPLH
TRBV7-2	many	TRBJ2-7	ASSLGFRILGLEQY
TRBV7-6	many	TRBJ2-1	ASSLGAGAYNEQF
TRBV6-2/TRBV6-3	NA	TRBJ1-1	ASSFDRALWDTEAF
TRBV7-2	NA	TRBJ1-6	ASSPQWSSYNSPLH
TRBV6-5	few	TRBJ1-1	ASSYSWRTGYTEAF
TRBV7-8	NA	TRBJ2-6	ASRKPLWQGYPGANVLT
TRBV11-1	NA	TRBJ2-7	ASSPTSNSLYEQY
TRBV7-2	few	TRBJ2-3	ASSPQGAADTQY
TRBV14	NA	TRBJ2-1	ASSPSRSDASGRFLLSAYNEQF
TRBV7-2	NA	TRBJ2-1	ASSYGGSCKVQF
TRBV20-1	NA	TRBJ2-1	SASGYEQF
TRBV7-2	many	TRBJ1-1	ASSLERGAEAF
TRBV7-2	many	TRBJ1-5	ASSFDRDQPQH
TRBV7-6	many	TRBJ1-1	ASSPRTGTMNTEAF
TRBV6-2/TRBV6-3	NA	TRBJ2-2	ASSYSIHRSPRGTGELF
TRBV7-6	NA	TRBJ2-7	ASSTSQGGYEQY
TRBV6-6	few	TRBJ2-5	ASSYSRPGLRETQY
TRBV7-2	few	TRBJ1-4	ASSLRARTNEKLF
TRBV4-2	NA	TRBJ2-1	ASSQDSQGEQF
TRBV7-2	few	TRBJ2-1	ASSLMGRGSYNEQF
TRBV18	NA	TRBJ2-2	ASSPPNGETTGELF
TRBV10-3	NA	TRBJ2-5	AIQDRGETQY